This TCR beta chain was recorded in a study of shared clonotypes between healthy human individuals (dated by TCRdb to about 2020). The study in broad terms: The cohort included a few men and a couple of women between 18 and 49 years of age. Blood TCR repertoires of about five healthy adults were deeply sequenced to estimate repertoire size and the extent of clonotype sharing between individuals. For each donor, three plates each were used for CD4 naive and CD4 memory, two plates were used for CD8 naive, and one plate was used for CD8 memory. To increase sequencing depth and limit assay-specific biases, different laboratories used diverse techniques to prepare libraries and sequence TCR repertoires. Between about 0.8 and 9 billion PBMCs per donor were obtained by leukapheresis. The paper's findings and limits, for the study overall: Sampling was restricted to blood, and TCR repertoires in tissue are likely to differ from TCR repertoires in blood. Pairwise subsampling indicated that sequencing depth was expected to affect the degree of clonotype sharing among donors. Around 5% of naive CD4, 3.5% of naive CD8, approximately 2.2% of memory CD4, and about 0.4% of memory CD8 clonotypes were shared across a few donors. Clonotypes shared by all four sorted-subset donors showed higher generation probabilities than non-shared clonotypes. Rarefaction of sorted-subset datasets indicated incomplete sequencing despite the large sequencing depth. The small number of donors limited the genetic and exposure-history diversity represented. Larger estimated clonotype richness was generally found for naive subsets than for memory subsets.

TCR CDR3 regions were amplified from genomic DNA by multiplex PCR using the deep immunoSEQ assay. Extracted genomic DNA from each cell subset was spread evenly across all wells of several immunoSEQ 96-well plates, with each plate serving as a replicate. For sorted subsets, each replicate PCR was loaded with about 0.2 ug genomic DNA, equivalent to 30,000 or so T cell genomes. Purified libraries were measured with a Qubit 3.0 fluorometer, size-checked on a Bioanalyzer 2100, and measured again with the KAPA Library Quantification kit. A separate single-read 150-cycle Illumina NextSeq 550 flow cell was used to sequence each immunoSEQ 96-well plate. For the original study's pipeline: The immunoSEQ output contained only junctional sequences without quality scores, so filtering could not match that applied to full-length reads. Sequences were annotated with PyIR, a Python wrapper for IgBLAST v1.9, and V/J genes and CDR3 were assigned using IMGT germline references. Any read was removed if the V/J assignment was weak (E-value above 1e-6), the CDR3 was missing, or the read contained stop codons, out-of-frame junctions, or ambiguous translated residues. A V3J clonotype was defined by an identical inferred V gene, J gene, and CDR3 amino acid sequence. The percentage overlap between two repertoires was calculated by dividing the number of shared unique clonotypes by the size of the smaller repertoire. Three approaches were used to assess repertoire richness: RTK rarefaction, the Chao1 estimator, and Recon v2.1 estimates of unobserved clonotypes. For all TCRbeta clonotypes obtained by the gDNA method from four donors, generation probabilities were computed with OLGA. TCRdb took over this immuneACCESS table, retaining in-frame rearrangements with V and J assigned. Such tables are incomplete; in checked studies, under half of the missing clones stem from an unresolved V gene, and the remainder is unexplained. The D gene and trimming were derived from the DNA, and the V and J assignments and clone size from that table. A total of 630,000 or so clones appear in this sample, roughly 98% of them only once. The ten top clones hold 0.25% to 0.35% of the sample.

The CDR3 spans 15 residues, from the cysteine through the phenylalanine. The sequence is cut down to CDR3 DNA, 45 bases in frame from base 1. The trim is 2 bases for V and 5 bases for J, with a gap of 15 bases between the germline ends. The germline V gene supplies CDR1 SGHDT and CDR2 YYEEEE. CD8 naive samples were CD45RO-negative cells positively selected for CCR7, giving a CD45RA+CCR7+ population that excluded TemRA cells. Donors were healthy HIV-negative adults with no recently reported acute infections or vaccinations. Every donor was a Caucasian adult living in Nashville, Tennessee, USA. Blood was obtained by leukapheresis, after which PBMCs were separated by Ficoll-Histopaque density gradient centrifugation and cryopreserved in liquid nitrogen vapor phase. Purity and quantity of every magnetically sorted T cell population were checked by analytical flow cytometry. From each sorted fraction, genomic DNA was isolated and quantified by UV absorbance on a Nanodrop 2000c.

With regard to this clone: The antigen it recognizes is unknown. Per-nucleotide qualities are absent, and no much larger clonotype sits a single base away.

Sequencing was carried out using naive CD8+ T cells sorted from blood. The sample's cell subset or site label, decoded: CD45RA+CCR7+. The rearrangement combines TRBV5-6 with TRBJ2-3; the D gene is perhaps TRBD2, on 5 matching bases. This TCR was recovered from a man aged 30-40 years in good health. The DNA sequence reads TGTGCCAGCAGCTTAGTGGGAGCCTCGGGAGATACGCAGTATTTT. The translation is CASSLVGASGDTQYF.